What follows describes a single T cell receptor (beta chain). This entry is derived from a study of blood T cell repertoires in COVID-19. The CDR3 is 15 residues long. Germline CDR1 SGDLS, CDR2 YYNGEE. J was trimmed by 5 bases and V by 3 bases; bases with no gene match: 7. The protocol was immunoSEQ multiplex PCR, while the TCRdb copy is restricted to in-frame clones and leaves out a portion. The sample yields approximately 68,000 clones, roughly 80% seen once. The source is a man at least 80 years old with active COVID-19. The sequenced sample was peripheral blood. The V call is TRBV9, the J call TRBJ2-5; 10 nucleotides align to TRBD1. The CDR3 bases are TGTGCCAGCAGCGCGACAGGGGGCTTGGTGGAGACCCAGTACTTC. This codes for CASSATGGLVETQYF.